The 28 T cell receptor beta chains below were found in one sample sequenced in a study of T cells in Graves' hyperthyroidism and ophthalmopathy. It was RNA transcripts that yielded the amplified TCR beta CDR3 regions. The study used the HTBI primer set for a first-round RT-PCR of the TCR CDR3. Using its own MiXCR run on the multiplex PCR reads, TCRdb lists one record per CDR3 protein. Of over 250,000 distinct CDR3 sequences listed, about 25% are singletons. Sequencing was performed on blood. These receptors all stem from a man aged 40-50 years with Graves' hyperthyroidism that later progressed to Graves' ophthalmopathy.

This clonotype was observed many times. The J gene is TRBJ1-2, the V gene TRBV30; maybe TRBD1 (5 bases). Trimming cost V 3 bases and J 1 base, with 18 bases left between them. CDR3 length equals 16 residues. Germline V CDR1 and CDR2: GTSNPN, SVGIG (reference sequence). The DNA for the CDR3 is TGTGCCTGGAGGGGGACGCGTCCTGCCCTTAACTATGGCTACACCTTC. Amino acid sequence: CAWRGTRPALNYGYTF.

This clonotype came up many times. J is TRBJ1-2 and V is TRBV28; 7 positions match TRBD1. CDR3 length: 14 residues. Germline CDR1 reads MDHEN; CDR2 reads SYDVKM. Germline trimming cut 7 bases from V and 0 bases from J; bases unmatched to any gene: 5. The CDR3 protein is CASTLGTANYGYTF. Here the CDR3 DNA reads TGTGCCAGCACCTTAGGGACAGCTAACTATGGCTACACCTTC.

The genes are TRBV20-1 and TRBJ2-7; D ambiguous. Trimming took off 6 bases at V and 6 bases at J, with 12 bases between the two ends. From germline, CDR1 is DFQATT and CDR2 SNEGSKA (reference sequence). The CDR3 is made up of 11 amino acids. The CDR3: CSAPYRAEQYF. CDR3 nucleotide sequence: TGCAGTGCCCCTTACCGAGCCGAGCAGTACTTC.

This clonotype came up many times. Germline is not matched at one junction end, which may reflect a read error. The rearrangement links TRBV12-3 or TRBV12-4 to TRBJ1-1; D uncertain. The CDR3 loop spans 14 amino acids. This chain's CDR3 is CASSLISPNTEAFF. The CDR3 bases are TGTGCCAGCAGTTTAATCAGCCCGAACACTGAAGCCTTCTTT.

Ten or more counts support this clonotype. The CDR3 loop reads CASSLIPSGSYEQYF. DNA for the CDR3: TGTGCCAGCAGCTTAATCCCTAGCGGGAGCTACGAGCAGTACTTC. V and J are TRBV7-3 and TRBJ2-7, with 10 bases matching TRBD2. Per the germline V gene, CDR1 is SGHTA and CDR2 is FQGTGA. CDR3 length: 15 residues. V trimming: 1 base; J trimming: 3 bases; junction bases outside the gene matches: 3.

This clonotype was recorded many times. J is TRBJ1-1 and V is TRBV19; D is unresolved. Trimming shortened V by 3 bases and J by 1 base, and 3 bases separated the two germline ends. The CDR3 has 12 residues. The V gene's germline CDR1 is LNHDA and CDR2 SQIVND (reference sequence). As DNA, the CDR3 is TGTGCCAGTAGTATCGGGAACACTGAAGCTTTCTTT. It specifies CASSIGNTEAFF.

The table lists this clonotype with many counts. The genes are TRBV20-1 and TRBJ2-7; 9 nucleotides agree with TRBD2. Trimming took 0 bases from V and 1 from J; bases not matched to a gene: 7. Germline values: CDR1 DFQATT, CDR2 SNEGSKA (reference sequence). This CDR3 contains 16 residues. CDR3 amino acids: CSARDIGLAGSYEQYF. The CDR3 bases are TGCAGTGCTAGAGATATTGGCCTAGCGGGGTCCTACGAGCAGTACTTC.

Many counts were recorded for this clonotype. V and J are TRBV2 and TRBJ1-1; 7 bases match TRBD1. Germline values: CDR1 SNHLY, CDR2 FYNNEI. The CDR3 is 17 amino acids. Trimming removed 6 bases from V and 1 base from J; junction bases left unmatched: 14. CDR3 residues: CASSGTGEGIRNTEAFF. For the CDR3, the DNA is TGTGCCAGCAGCGGTACAGGGGAAGGGATACGGAACACTGAAGCTTTCTTT.

The gene calls are TRBV11-2 and TRBJ1-1, with 11 nucleotides matching TRBD1. CDR3 length equals 16 residues. V lost 5 bases and J lost 5; bases outside the gene matches: 10. Germline values: CDR1 SGHAT, CDR2 FQNNGV. As DNA, the CDR3 is TGTGCCAGCAGCCCAACGTTCGGGACAGGGGGAACTGAAGCTTTCTTT. Protein: CASSPTFGTGGTEAFF.

The rearrangement links TRBV27 to TRBJ1-3; 11 bases are shared with TRBD1. Per the germline V gene, CDR1 is MNHEY and CDR2 is SMNVEV (reference sequence). The CDR3 length is 15 residues. Germline trimming cut 4 bases from V and 8 bases from J; bases unmatched to any gene: 7. In DNA, the CDR3 is TGTGCCAGCAGTTCGGGACAGGGGGGAGGACACACCATATATTTT. It specifies CASSSGQGGGHTIYF.

The genes are TRBV11-1 and TRBJ2-7, with 8 bases aligning to TRBD1. V lost 3 bases, J lost 3 bases, and 10 bases stayed unmatched. The CDR3 has 16 amino acids. CDR1 is SGHAT and CDR2 is FQDESV in the germline V gene (reference sequence). The CDR3, as DNA: TGTGCCAGCAGCTTTCACTCCGACAGGGGATACTACGAGCAGTACTTC. Its translation is CASSFHSDRGYYEQYF.

The rearrangement uses TRBV14 and TRBJ1-3; D uncertain. The CDR3 loop spans 14 amino acids. Deletions cut 4 bases from V and 0 bases from J, with 7 bases between. Per the germline V gene, CDR1 is SGHDN and CDR2 is FVKESK. CDR3 bases: TGTGCCAGCAGCCCTAACTCCTCTGGAAACACCATATATTTT. Protein product: CASSPNSSGNTIYF.

This rearrangement joins TRBV20-1 to TRBJ2-5; 8 nucleotides line up with TRBD2. CDR1 and CDR2 (germline): DFQATT, SNEGSKA (reference sequence). The CDR3 has 13 amino acids. With V trimmed by 3 bases and J by 5 bases, 5 bases remained unmatched. CDR3 sequence (DNA): TGCAGTGCTAGCGGGGGGGCACTTGAGACCCAGTACTTC. This sequence encodes CSASGGALETQYF.

Many counts were recorded for this clonotype. This chain uses TRBV12-3 or TRBV12-4 with TRBJ2-2; D possibly corresponds to TRBD2 (6 bases). V was trimmed by 0 bases and J by 6 bases, leaving 8 bases between them. This CDR3 region has 14 residues. The CDR3 coding sequence is TGTGCCAGCAGTTTAGCAGGGAGGTCCGGGGAGCTGTTTTTT. Protein sequence: CASSLAGRSGELFF.

This clonotype was counted many times. V gene TRBV20-1 combines with J gene TRBJ2-4, with D perhaps TRBD1 (6 bases). CDR3 length: 15 residues. V shed 6 bases and J shed 0 bases, with 15 bases lying between them. Germline lookup yields CDR1 DFQATT and CDR2 SNEGSKA (reference sequence). CDR3 nucleotides: TGCAGTGCGTCAGGGGCAACGCTAGCCAAAAACATTCAGTACTTC. As protein: CSASGATLAKNIQYF.

In its sample, this clonotype was seen many times. V and J are TRBV28 and TRBJ2-7; D remains unclear. Trimming cost V 5 bases and J 0 bases, with 11 bases left between them. Germline CDR1 MDHEN, CDR2 SYDVKM. This CDR3 has 14 residues. CDR3 amino acids: CASSASPPSYEQYF. In DNA, the CDR3 is TGTGCCAGCAGTGCGTCTCCCCCCTCCTACGAGCAGTACTTC. Variable domain in full (rest from reference TRBV28 and TRBJ2-7): DVKVTQSSRYLVKRTGEKVFLECVQDMDHENMFWYRQDPGLGLRLIYFSYDVKMKEKGDIPEGYSVSREKKERFSLILESASTNQTSMYLCASSASPPSYEQYFGPGTRLTVT.

In this sample, this clonotype turned up many times. The V and J genes are TRBV19 and TRBJ2-2; 10 nucleotides align to TRBD1. The germline V gene encodes CDR1 LNHDA and CDR2 SQIVND (reference sequence). V lost 6 bases, J lost 4 bases, and 5 bases stayed unmatched. This CDR3 contains 15 residues. CDR3 DNA: TGTGCCAGTAGGCTGGGACAGGGGCCCACCGGGGAGCTGTTTTTT. It encodes CASRLGQGPTGELFF.

The DNA for the CDR3 is TGTGCCAGCAGAACTGACAGGGGGGTCCTTTCCAGGTACGAGCAGTACTTC. Amino acids: CASRTDRGVLSRYEQYF. The chain carries TRBV6-1 and TRBJ2-7, with 9 bases fitting TRBD1. CDR1 MNHNS and CDR2 SASEGT come from the germline V gene. With V trimmed by 6 bases and J by 4 bases, 16 bases remained unmatched. CDR3 length: 17 residues.

The rearrangement links TRBV6-1 to TRBJ1-1, with D maybe TRBD1 (6 bases). Germline V gene lookup returns CDR1 MNHNS and CDR2 SASEGT. This CDR3 has 13 amino acids. Trimming took 10 bases from V and 1 from J, leaving 13 bases between them. CDR3 amino acids: CAITGQTNTEAFF. The CDR3 DNA is TGTGCCATCACCGGACAGACGAACACTGAAGCTTTCTTT.

This clonotype occurred many times. The chain is built from TRBV5-1 and TRBJ2-7; 7 positions match TRBD2. Germline V gives CDR1 SGHRS, CDR2 YFSETQ. The ends lost 4 bases at V and 4 bases at J; junction bases unmatched: 14. The CDR3 is 16 residues long. CDR3 coding DNA: TGCGCCAGCAGCCTCGGACTAGGAGTTGTAAGTTACGAGCAGTACTTC. Protein: CASSLGLGVVSYEQYF.

This clonotype showed up many times. The chain recombines TRBV3-1 with TRBJ2-2; 8 bases line up with TRBD2. Germline V lookup: CDR1 LGHDT, CDR2 YNNKEL (reference sequence). The J segment lost 0 bases and the V segment lost 5 bases, leaving 5 bases of the junction unmatched. The CDR3 covers 16 residues. CDR3 sequence: CASSGTGLANTGELFF. In nucleotides, the CDR3 is TGTGCCAGCAGCGGCACGGGACTAGCGAACACCGGGGAGCTGTTTTTT.

This clonotype was seen ten or more times. V is TRBV27 and J is TRBJ2-6; D perhaps matches TRBD1 (5 bases). Deletions cut 3 bases from V and 0 bases from J, with 9 bases between. CDR3 length equals 16 residues. Germline V gene lookup returns CDR1 MNHEY and CDR2 SMNVEV (reference sequence). CDR3 region: CASSFTGLSGANVLTF. CDR3 DNA: TGTGCCAGCAGTTTCACAGGCCTCTCTGGGGCCAACGTCCTGACTTTC.

This clonotype was counted many times. This chain joins TRBV19 and TRBJ2-7; 9 bases fit TRBD2. The CDR3 has 16 residues. The V segment lost 3 bases and the J segment 5 bases; nucleotides outside the gene matches: 11. Germline V lookup: CDR1 LNHDA, CDR2 SQIVND (reference sequence). The CDR3 loop reads CASSILAGGPPHEQYF. In DNA, the CDR3 is TGTGCCAGTAGTATTTTGGCGGGAGGGCCTCCCCACGAGCAGTACTTC.

This clonotype showed up many times. The chain has TRBV12-3 or TRBV12-4 and TRBJ2-4; weak D call: TRBD1 (5 bases). Trimming pared 5 bases from V and 0 bases from J, leaving 8 bases between. The CDR3 length is 14 residues. The CDR3 nucleotides are TGTGCCAGCAGTCCACAGGAAGCCAAAAACATTCAGTACTTC. It translates to CASSPQEAKNIQYF.

This clonotype was seen at least ten times. J is TRBJ1-6 and V is TRBV12-3 or TRBV12-4; D is ambiguous. With 3 bases removed from V and 8 bases from J, the gap between germline ends came to 8 bases. The CDR3 consists of 13 residues. CDR3 DNA: TGTGCCAGCAGTTTTGACGGGGATTCACCCCTCCACTTT. Translating it yields CASSFDGDSPLHF.

V and J are TRBV20-1 and TRBJ1-5; tentatively, D is TRBD1 (5 bases). This CDR3 is built from 15 residues. Trimming cost V 5 bases and J 1 base, with 15 bases left between them. CDR1 and CDR2 (germline): DFQATT, SNEGSKA (reference sequence). Written as DNA, the CDR3 is TGCAGTGCTCTCCGGGGCTTAGGGAGCAATCAGCCCCAGCATTTT. Translation: CSALRGLGSNQPQHF.

This clonotype came up many times. The J gene is TRBJ2-4, the V gene TRBV15; tentatively, D is TRBD1 or TRBD2 (5 bases each). The germline gives CDR1 LNHNV, CDR2 YYDKDF (reference sequence). This CDR3 has 12 residues. V dropped 6 bases and J dropped 8 bases, with 11 bases sitting between them. As DNA, the CDR3 is TGTGCCACCAGGGGACCCGGTTACATTCAGTACTTC. This gives the protein CATRGPGYIQYF.

This clonotype was found many times. The chain joins TRBV4-1 to TRBJ1-3; D is undetermined. This CDR3 spans 13 amino acids. The V and J ends lost 4 bases and 9 bases respectively, with 13 bases between them. Germline V gene data show CDR1 as MGHRA and CDR2 as YSYEKL. CDR3 DNA sequence: TGCGCCAGCAGCCCCCCGGGAGCGGTCACCATATATTTT. Translating gives CASSPPGAVTIYF.